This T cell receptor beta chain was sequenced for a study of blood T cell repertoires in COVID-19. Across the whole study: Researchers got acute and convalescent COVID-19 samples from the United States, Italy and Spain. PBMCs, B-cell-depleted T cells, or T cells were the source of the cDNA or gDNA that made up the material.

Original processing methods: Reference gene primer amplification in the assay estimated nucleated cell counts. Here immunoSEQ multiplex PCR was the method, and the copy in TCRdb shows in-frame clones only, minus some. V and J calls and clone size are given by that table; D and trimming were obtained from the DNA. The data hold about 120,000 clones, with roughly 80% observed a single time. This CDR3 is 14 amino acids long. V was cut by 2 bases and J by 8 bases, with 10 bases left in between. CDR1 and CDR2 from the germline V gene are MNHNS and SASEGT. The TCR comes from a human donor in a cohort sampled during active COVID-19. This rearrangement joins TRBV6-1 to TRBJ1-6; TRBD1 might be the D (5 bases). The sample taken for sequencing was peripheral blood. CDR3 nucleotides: TGTGCCAGCAGTGAATATGGGGCCGATTCACCCCTCCACTTT. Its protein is CASSEYGADSPLHF.